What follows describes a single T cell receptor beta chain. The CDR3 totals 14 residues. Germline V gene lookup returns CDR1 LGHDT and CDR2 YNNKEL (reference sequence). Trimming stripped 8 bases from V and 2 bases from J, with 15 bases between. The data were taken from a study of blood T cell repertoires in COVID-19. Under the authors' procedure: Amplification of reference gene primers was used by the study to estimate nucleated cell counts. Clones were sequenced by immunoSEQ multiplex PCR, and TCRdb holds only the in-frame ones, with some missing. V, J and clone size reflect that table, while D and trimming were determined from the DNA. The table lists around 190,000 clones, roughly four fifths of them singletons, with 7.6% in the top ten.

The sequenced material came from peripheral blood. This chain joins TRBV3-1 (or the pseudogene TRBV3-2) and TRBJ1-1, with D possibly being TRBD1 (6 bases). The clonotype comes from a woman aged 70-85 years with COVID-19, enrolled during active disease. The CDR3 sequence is CASQTRQANTEAFF. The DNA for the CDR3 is TGTGCCAGCCAAACTCGACAGGCCAACACTGAAGCTTTCTTT.